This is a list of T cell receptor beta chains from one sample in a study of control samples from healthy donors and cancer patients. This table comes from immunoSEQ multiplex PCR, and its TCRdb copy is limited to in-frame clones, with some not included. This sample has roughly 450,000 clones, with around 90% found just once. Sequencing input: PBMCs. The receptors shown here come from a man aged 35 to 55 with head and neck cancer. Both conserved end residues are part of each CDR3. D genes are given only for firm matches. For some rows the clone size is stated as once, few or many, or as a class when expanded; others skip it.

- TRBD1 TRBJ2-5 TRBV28 CASRPGTGGTLGWETQYF TGTGCCAGCAGACCCGGGACAGGGGGCACATTGGGGTGGGAGACCCAGTACTTC
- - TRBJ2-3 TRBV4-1 CASSQLTANTDTQYF TGCGCCAGCAGCCAATTAACAGCGAACACAGATACGCAGTATTTT
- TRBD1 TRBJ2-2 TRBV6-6 CASDPGTGGYTGELFF TGTGCCAGCGATCCTGGGACAGGGGGATACACCGGGGAGCTGTTTTTT
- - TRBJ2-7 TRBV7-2 CASSLAKSYEQYF TGTGCCAGCAGCTTAGCGAAGTCGTACGAGCAGTACTTC
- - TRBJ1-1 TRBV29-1 CSVRQANTEAFF TGCAGCGTCCGACAGGCGAACACTGAAGCTTTCTTT
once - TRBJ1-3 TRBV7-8 CASSLAETVDNLSGNTIYF TGTGCCAGCAGCTTAGCAGAGACTGTCGACAACCTCTCTGGAAACACCATATATTTT
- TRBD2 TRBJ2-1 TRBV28 CASFLAGGVNEQFF TGTGCCAGCTTTCTAGCGGGGGGGGTAAATGAGCAGTTCTTC
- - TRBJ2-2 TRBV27 CASRIGQNTGELFF TGTGCCAGCCGTATCGGACAAAACACCGGGGAGCTGTTTTTT
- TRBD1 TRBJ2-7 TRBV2 CASRIGQGTGLWYEQYF TGTGCCAGCAGAATCGGACAGGGAACGGGGCTCTGGTACGAGCAGTACTTC
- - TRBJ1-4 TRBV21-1 CASRVSSEKLFF TGTGCCAGCAGGGTGTCTAGTGAAAAACTGTTTTTT
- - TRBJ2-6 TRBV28 CATKGGETGANVLTF TGTGCCACCAAAGGGGGGGAAACTGGGGCCAACGTCCTGACTTTC
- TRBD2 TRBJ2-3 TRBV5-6 CASNILPGASGFTDTQYF TGTGCCAGCAACATCCTACCCGGGGCTAGCGGGTTCACAGATACGCAGTATTTT
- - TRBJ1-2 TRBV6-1 CASSEEGLGGYTF TGTGCCAGCAGTGAAGAGGGCCTAGGGGGCTACACCTTC
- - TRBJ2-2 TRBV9 CASSTGTPSPGELFF TGTGCCAGCAGCACCGGGACACCCAGTCCCGGGGAGCTGTTTTTT
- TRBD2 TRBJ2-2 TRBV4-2 CASSRGGGDTGELFF TGTGCCAGCAGCCGGGGCGGGGGTGACACCGGGGAGCTGTTTTTT
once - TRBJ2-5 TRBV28 CASSLRVVTQETQYF TGTGCCAGCAGTTTAAGGGTAGTCACCCAAGAGACCCAGTACTTC
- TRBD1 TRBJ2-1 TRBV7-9 CASSQGTGVWNEQFF TGTGCCAGCAGCCAAGGGACAGGGGTATGGAATGAGCAGTTCTTC
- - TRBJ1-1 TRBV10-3 CAISVDRSPNTEAFF TGTGCCATCAGTGTAGACAGGTCCCCAAACACTGAAGCTTTCTTT
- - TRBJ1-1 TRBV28 CASSLYVTGGDTEAFF TGTGCCAGCAGTTTATACGTCACAGGTGGAGACACTGAAGCTTTCTTT
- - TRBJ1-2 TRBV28 CASGLGGLGYTF TGTGCCAGCGGCCTAGGGGGGCTTGGCTACACCTTC
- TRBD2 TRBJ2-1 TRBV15 CATSRSSGRAFSGEQFF TGTGCCACCAGCAGAAGTAGCGGGAGGGCCTTCTCTGGTGAGCAGTTCTTC
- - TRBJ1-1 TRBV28 CASSAGVLGTEAFF TGTGCCAGCAGTGCAGGGGTCCTTGGCACTGAAGCTTTCTTT
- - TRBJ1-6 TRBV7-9 CASSYTDYNSPLHF TGTGCCAGCAGCTACACTGATTATAATTCACCCCTCCACTTT
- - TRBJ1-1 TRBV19 CASSLGQGTEAFF TGTGCCAGTAGTCTGGGGCAGGGCACTGAAGCTTTCTTT
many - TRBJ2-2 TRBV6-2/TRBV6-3 CASSYPFSGAPPGELFF TGTGCCAGCAGTTACCCTTTTTCGGGGGCCCCCCCCGGGGAGCTGTTTTTT
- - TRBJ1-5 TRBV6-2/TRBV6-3 CASSYTGGPAGSPQHF TGTGCCAGCAGTTACACGGGGGGTCCAGCAGGGAGTCCCCAGCATTTT
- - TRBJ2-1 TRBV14 CASSHAESYNEQFF TGTGCCAGCAGCCACGCGGAGTCCTACAATGAGCAGTTCTTC
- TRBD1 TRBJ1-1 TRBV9 CASSVEGARGTEAFF TGTGCCAGCAGCGTAGAGGGGGCTAGGGGCACTGAAGCTTTCTTT
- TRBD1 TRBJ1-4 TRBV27 CASSLQGALNEKLFF TGTGCCAGCAGTTTACAGGGGGCGCTTAATGAAAAACTGTTTTTT
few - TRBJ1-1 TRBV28 CATESAGVRFVTEAFF TGTGCCACCGAGTCTGCGGGGGTAAGGTTTGTCACTGAAGCTTTCTTT
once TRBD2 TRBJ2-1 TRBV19 CASSTLRLREAYNEQFF TGTGCCAGTAGTACCCTTCGGTTGCGGGAGGCCTACAATGAGCAGTTCTTC
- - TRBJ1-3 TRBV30 CAYYRGNGNTIYF TGTGCCTACTACCGGGGGAATGGAAACACCATATATTTT
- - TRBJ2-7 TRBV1 CTSSQAGRGLYEQYF TGCACCAGCAGCCAAGCGGGACGGGGCCTATACGAGCAGTACTTC
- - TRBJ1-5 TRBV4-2 CASSLVFGPNNPQPQHF TGTGCCAGCAGCCTCGTTTTTGGGCCTAATAACCCTCAGCCCCAGCATTTT
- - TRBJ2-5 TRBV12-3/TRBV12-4 CASSFYRETQYF TGTGCCAGCAGTTTTTACCGGGAGACCCAGTACTTC
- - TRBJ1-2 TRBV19 CASSIARGGNYGYTF TGTGCCAGTAGTATCGCACGGGGGGGGAACTATGGCTACACCTTC
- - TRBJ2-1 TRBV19 CASSYGGYNEQFF TGTGCCAGTAGTTACGGGGGTTACAATGAGCAGTTCTTC
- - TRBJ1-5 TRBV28 CASRPPTAPARQPQHF TGTGCCAGCAGACCACCGACAGCCCCGGCGAGGCAGCCCCAGCATTTT
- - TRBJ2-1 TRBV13 CASSLIHNEQFF TGTGCCAGCAGCTTAATCCACAATGAGCAGTTCTTC
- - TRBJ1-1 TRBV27 CASSSGGGTEAFF TGTGCCAGCAGTTCGGGGGGTGGGACTGAAGCTTTCTTT
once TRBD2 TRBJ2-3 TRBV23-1 CASSQYSEGVRGVSSTDTQYF TGCGCCAGCAGTCAATATAGCGAGGGGGTGCGGGGGGTTTCTAGCACAGATACGCAGTATTTT
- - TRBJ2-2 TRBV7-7 CASSRGQANTGELFF TGTGCTAGCAGCCGGGGACAAGCGAACACCGGGGAGCTGTTTTTT
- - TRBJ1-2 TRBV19 CASSSYGYTF TGTGCCAGTAGTAGTTATGGCTACACCTTC
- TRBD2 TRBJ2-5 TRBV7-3 CASSLGGDESQTQYF TGTGCCAGCAGCTTGGGAGGGGACGAGTCCCAGACCCAGTACTTC
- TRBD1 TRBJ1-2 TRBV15 CAIEKDRGFGYTF TGTGCCATCGAAAAGGACAGGGGGTTTGGCTACACCTTC
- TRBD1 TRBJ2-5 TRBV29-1 CSVDPPGRGTQETQYF TGCAGCGTTGACCCCCCCGGCAGGGGGACCCAAGAGACCCAGTACTTC
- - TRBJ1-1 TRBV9 CASSSRSGDTEAFF TGTGCCAGCAGCTCGCGCTCCGGGGACACTGAAGCTTTCTTT
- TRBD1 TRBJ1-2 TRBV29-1 CSVKPRDRDYLNYGYTF TGCAGCGTTAAACCCCGGGACAGGGACTATCTCAACTATGGCTACACCTTC
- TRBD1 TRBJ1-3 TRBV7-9 CALPMGQGFGNTIYF TGTGCCCTGCCCATGGGACAGGGATTTGGAAACACCATATATTTT
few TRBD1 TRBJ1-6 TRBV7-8 CASSLDDRGVSPLHF TGTGCCAGCAGCTTAGACGACAGGGGGGTTTCACCCCTCCACTTT
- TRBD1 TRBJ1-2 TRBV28 CASCDRAESYGYTF TGTGCCAGCTGTGACAGGGCGGAAAGCTATGGCTACACCTTC
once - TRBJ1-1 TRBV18 CASSPPVGTLNTEAFF TGTGCCAGCTCACCACCGGTAGGGACCCTGAACACTGAAGCTTTCTTT
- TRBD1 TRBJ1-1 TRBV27 CASSSDRGSTEAFF TGTGCCAGCAGCTCCGACAGGGGGAGCACTGAAGCTTTCTTT
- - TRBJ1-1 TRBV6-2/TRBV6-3 CASSYSAGMNTEAFF TGTGCCAGCAGTTACTCCGCGGGGATGAACACTGAAGCTTTCTTT
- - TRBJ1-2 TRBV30 CAWSATTVNYGYTF TGTGCCTGGAGTGCAACGACAGTTAACTATGGCTACACCTTC
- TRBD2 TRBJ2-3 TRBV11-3 CASSLGLAGSPSTDTQYF TGTGCCAGCAGCCTTGGACTAGCGGGATCCCCTAGCACAGATACGCAGTATTTT
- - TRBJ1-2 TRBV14 CASSPFTGSLYGYTF TGTGCCAGCAGCCCCTTCACAGGGAGCCTCTATGGCTACACCTTC
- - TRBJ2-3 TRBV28 CASSRGQLDTQYF TGTGCCAGCAGTCGAGGGCAATTGGATACGCAGTATTTT
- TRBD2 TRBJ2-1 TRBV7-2 CASSYSSGTYNEQFF TGTGCCAGCAGCTACTCTAGCGGCACCTACAATGAGCAGTTCTTC